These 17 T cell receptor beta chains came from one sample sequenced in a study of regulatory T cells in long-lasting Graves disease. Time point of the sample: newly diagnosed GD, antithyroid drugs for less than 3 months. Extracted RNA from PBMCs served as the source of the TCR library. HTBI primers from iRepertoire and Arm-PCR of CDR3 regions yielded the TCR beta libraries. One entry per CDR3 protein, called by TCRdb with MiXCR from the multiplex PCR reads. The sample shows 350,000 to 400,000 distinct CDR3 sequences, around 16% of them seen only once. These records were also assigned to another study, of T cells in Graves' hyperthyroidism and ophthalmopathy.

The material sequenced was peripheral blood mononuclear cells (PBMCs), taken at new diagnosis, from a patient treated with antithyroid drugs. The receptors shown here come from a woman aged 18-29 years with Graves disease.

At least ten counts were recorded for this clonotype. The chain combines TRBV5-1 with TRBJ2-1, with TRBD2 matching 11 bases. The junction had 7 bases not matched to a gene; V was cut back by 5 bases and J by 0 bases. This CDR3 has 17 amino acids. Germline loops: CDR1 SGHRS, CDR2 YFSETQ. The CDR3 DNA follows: TGCGCCAGCAGTTCCGGGACTAGCGGAGTCTCCTACAATGAGCAGTTCTTC. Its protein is CASSSGTSGVSYNEQFF.

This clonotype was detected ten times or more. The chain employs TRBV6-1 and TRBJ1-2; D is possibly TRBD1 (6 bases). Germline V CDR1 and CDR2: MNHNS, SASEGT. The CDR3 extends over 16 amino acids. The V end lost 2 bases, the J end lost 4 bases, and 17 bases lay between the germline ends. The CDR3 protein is CASSESDRGLGYGYTF. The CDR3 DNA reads TGTGCCAGCAGTGAATCGGACAGAGGCTTGGGCTATGGCTACACCTTC.

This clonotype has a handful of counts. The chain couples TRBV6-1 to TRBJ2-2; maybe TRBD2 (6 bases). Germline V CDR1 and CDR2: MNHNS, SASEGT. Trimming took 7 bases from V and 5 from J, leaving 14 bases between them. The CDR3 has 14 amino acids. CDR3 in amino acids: CASTPTGLTGELFF. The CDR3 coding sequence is TGTGCCAGCACCCCTACCGGACTAACCGGGGAGCTGTTTTTT.

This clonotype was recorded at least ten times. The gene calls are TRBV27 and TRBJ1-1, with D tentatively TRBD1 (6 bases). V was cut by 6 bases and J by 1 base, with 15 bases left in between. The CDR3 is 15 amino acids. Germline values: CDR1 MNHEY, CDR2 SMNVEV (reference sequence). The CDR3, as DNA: TGTGCCAGCAGAGTTGAAGGGGGGGCGAACACTGAAGCTTTCTTT. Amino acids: CASRVEGGANTEAFF.

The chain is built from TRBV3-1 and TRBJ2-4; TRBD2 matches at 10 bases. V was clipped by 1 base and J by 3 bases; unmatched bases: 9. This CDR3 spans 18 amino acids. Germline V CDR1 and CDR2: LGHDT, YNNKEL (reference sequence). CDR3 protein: CASSQAVGSGGNKNIQYF. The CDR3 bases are TGTGCCAGCAGCCAAGCGGTTGGTAGCGGGGGGAACAAAAACATTCAGTACTTC.

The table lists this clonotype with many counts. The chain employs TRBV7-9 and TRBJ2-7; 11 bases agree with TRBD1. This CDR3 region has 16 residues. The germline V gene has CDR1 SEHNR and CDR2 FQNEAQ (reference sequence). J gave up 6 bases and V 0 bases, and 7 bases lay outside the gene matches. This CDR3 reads CASSLAGQGAEVEQYF. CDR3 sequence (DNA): TGTGCCAGCAGCTTAGCAGGACAGGGGGCGGAGGTCGAGCAGTACTTC.

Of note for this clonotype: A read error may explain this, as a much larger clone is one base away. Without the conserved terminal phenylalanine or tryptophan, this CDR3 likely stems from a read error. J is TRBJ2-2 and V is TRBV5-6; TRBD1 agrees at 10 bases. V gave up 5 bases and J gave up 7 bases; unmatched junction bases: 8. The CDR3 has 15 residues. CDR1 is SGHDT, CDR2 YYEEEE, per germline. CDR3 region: CASRPRQGAIGELFL. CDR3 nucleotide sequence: TGTGCCAGCAGGCCCCGACAGGGGGCGATCGGGGAGCTGTTTCTT.

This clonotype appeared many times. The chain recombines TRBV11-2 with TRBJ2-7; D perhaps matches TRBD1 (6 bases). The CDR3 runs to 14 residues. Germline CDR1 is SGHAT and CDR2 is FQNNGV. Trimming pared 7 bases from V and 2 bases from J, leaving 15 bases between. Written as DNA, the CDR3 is TGTGCCAGCAACCGGGACACCTTAGCCTACGAGCAGTACTTC. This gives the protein CASNRDTLAYEQYF. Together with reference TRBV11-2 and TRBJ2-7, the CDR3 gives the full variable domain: EAGVAQSPRYKIIEKRQSVAFWCNPISGHATLYWYQQILGQGPKLLIQFQNNGVVDDSQLPKDRFSAERLKGVDSTLKIQPAKLEDSAVYLCASNRDTLAYEQYFGPGTRLTVT.

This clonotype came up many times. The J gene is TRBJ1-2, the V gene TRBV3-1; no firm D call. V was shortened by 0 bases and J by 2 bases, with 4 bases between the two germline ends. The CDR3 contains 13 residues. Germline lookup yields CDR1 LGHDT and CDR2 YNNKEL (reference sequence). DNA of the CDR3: TGTGCCAGCAGCCAAGAAGGCAACTATGGCTACACCTTC. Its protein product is CASSQEGNYGYTF.

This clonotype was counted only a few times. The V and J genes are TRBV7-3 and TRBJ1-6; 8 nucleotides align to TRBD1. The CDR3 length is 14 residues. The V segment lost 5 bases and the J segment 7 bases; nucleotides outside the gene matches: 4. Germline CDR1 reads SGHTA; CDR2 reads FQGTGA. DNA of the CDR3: TGTGCCAGCAGCCCAGGGGGCCCGAATTCACCCCTCCACTTT. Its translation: CASSPGGPNSPLHF.

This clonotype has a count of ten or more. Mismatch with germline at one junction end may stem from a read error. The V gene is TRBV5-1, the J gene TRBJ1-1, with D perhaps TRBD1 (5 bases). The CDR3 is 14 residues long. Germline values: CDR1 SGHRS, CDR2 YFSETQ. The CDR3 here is CASSLAGENTEAFF. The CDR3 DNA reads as TGTGCCAGCAGTTTAGCGGGGGAGAACACTGAAGCTTTCTTT.

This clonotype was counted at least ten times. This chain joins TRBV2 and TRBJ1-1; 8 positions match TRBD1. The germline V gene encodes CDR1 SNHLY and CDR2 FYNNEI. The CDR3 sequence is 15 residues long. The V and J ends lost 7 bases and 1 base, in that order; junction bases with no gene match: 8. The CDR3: CASIPGRGPNTEAFF. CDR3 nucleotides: TGTGCCAGCATCCCGGGCAGGGGGCCGAACACTGAAGCTTTCTTT.

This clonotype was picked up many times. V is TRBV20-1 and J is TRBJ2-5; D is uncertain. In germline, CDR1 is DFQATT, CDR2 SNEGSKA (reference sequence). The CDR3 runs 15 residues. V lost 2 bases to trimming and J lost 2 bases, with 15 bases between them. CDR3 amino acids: CSARNGQDPQETQYF. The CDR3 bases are TGCAGTGCTAGAAATGGTCAGGATCCACAAGAGACCCAGTACTTC.

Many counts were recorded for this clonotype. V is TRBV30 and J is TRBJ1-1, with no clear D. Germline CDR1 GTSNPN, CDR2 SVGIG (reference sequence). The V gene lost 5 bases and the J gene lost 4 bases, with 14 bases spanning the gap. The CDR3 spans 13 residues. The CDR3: CAWSGRLGTEAFF. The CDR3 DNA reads TGTGCCTGGTCTGGCCGGTTAGGCACTGAAGCTTTCTTT.

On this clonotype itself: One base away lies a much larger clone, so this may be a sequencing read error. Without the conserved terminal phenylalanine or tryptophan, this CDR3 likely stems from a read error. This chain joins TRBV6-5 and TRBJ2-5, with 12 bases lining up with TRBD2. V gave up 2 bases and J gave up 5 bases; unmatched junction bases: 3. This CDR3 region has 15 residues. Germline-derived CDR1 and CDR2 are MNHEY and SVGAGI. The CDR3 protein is CASSYPGLAGETQYL. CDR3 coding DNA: TGTGCCAGCAGTTACCCCGGACTAGCGGGGGAGACCCAGTACCTC.

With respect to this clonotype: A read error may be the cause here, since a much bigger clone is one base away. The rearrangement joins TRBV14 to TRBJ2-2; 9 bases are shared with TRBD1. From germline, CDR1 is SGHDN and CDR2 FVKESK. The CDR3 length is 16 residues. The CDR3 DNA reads TGTGCCAGCAGCCTCTTACAGGGGGCAGGCATCGGGGAGCTGTCTTTT. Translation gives CASSLLQGAGIGELSF.

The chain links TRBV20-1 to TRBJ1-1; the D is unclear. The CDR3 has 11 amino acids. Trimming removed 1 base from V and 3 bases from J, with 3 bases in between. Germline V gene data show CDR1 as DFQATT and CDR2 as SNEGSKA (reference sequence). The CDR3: CSARAYTEAFF. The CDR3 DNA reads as TGCAGTGCTAGAGCGTACACTGAAGCTTTCTTT.